Below are 24 T cell receptor beta chains sequenced from a single sample in a study of shared clonotypes between healthy human individuals. Data came from immunoSEQ multiplex PCR; TCRdb stores just in-frame clones and leaves some out. This table has roughly 1,800,000 clones, about 95% appearing once. Naive CD8 cells lacked CD45RO and underwent positive selection for CCR7, leaving out terminally differentiated effector memory CD45RA+ cells. Specimen: naive CD8+ T cells sorted from blood. The source is a man aged 18 to 35 in good health.

This clone showed up just once. V gene TRBV29-1 combines with J gene TRBJ2-1; 7 bases align to TRBD2. CDR3 size: 13 residues. V lost 7 bases and J lost 9; bases outside the gene matches: 12. Per germline, CDR1 SQVTM and CDR2 ANQGSEA. The CDR3 protein is CSGFIGEGSEQFF. The CDR3 DNA reads as TGCAGCGGATTTATAGGGGAGGGGTCTGAGCAGTTCTTC.

This clone came up a few times. The chain recombines TRBV12-1 with TRBJ1-1; the table's TRBD1 call for D was not verified on the DNA. TRBV12-1 is a pseudogene segment. The CDR3 has 15 residues. The CDR3 spells CASSFCGTQGAEAFF. The CDR3 DNA follows: TGTGCCAGCAGCTTTTGTGGGACACAGGGGGCTGAAGCTTTCTTT.

This chain joins TRBV6-5 and TRBJ1-1; perhaps TRBD1 as D (6 bases). CDR1 is MNHEY and CDR2 is SVGAGI in the germline V gene. Trimming removed 6 bases at V and 6 bases at J, with 11 bases between. The CDR3 contains 12 residues. The CDR3: CASSPRGAEAFF. The CDR3 DNA is TGTGCCAGCAGCCCAAGGGGGGCTGAAGCTTTCTTT.

V usage is TRBV5-5 and J usage is TRBJ1-2; TRBD1 agrees at 7 bases. The V gene end was trimmed by 0 bases and the J gene end by 2 bases; junction bases not matched to a gene: 13. Germline V CDR1 and CDR2: SGHKS, YYEKEE (reference sequence). CDR3 length: 18 amino acids. The CDR3 nucleotides are TGTGCCAGCAGCTTGGACCGGGACAGCCCGGACCCAAACTATGGCTACACCTTC. It codes for CASSLDRDSPDPNYGYTF.

V is TRBV30 and J is TRBJ2-2, with 10 bases lining up with TRBD1. The germline gives CDR1 GTSNPN, CDR2 SVGIG (reference sequence). Trimming removed 0 bases from V and 6 bases from J; junction bases left unmatched: 4. This CDR3 comprises 15 residues. The CDR3 DNA reads as TGTGCCTGGAGTGTAGGGACAGGGGCACCCGGGGAGCTGTTTTTT. This encodes CAWSVGTGAPGELFF.

This clone showed up just once. The rearrangement links TRBV6-5 to TRBJ2-1; 7 bases map to TRBD1. The V and J ends lost 11 bases and 6 bases, in that order; junction bases with no gene match: 13. The CDR3 totals 14 residues. Germline V gene lookup returns CDR1 MNHEY and CDR2 SVGAGI. In DNA, the CDR3 is TGTGCCGACCCTCGCCCAGGGGGATCCAATGAGCAGTTCTTC. This gives the protein CADPRPGGSNEQFF.

The count of this clone is one. The chain joins TRBV4-3 to TRBJ2-7; TRBD2 matches 9 bases. The CDR3 is 15 amino acids. Per germline, CDR1 LGHNA and CDR2 YSLEER. After removal of 4 bases from V and 8 bases from J, the junction contained 12 bases not matched to a gene. The DNA of the CDR3 is TGCGCCAGCAGCCCCTCCGTAGCGGGAGAGGGTAAGCAGTACTTC. Protein: CASSPSVAGEGKQYF.

This chain links TRBV5-6 with TRBJ1-3; the match to TRBD1 covers 9 bases. Germline loops: CDR1 SGHDT, CDR2 YYEEEE. The length of the CDR3 is 17 residues. V lost 0 bases and J lost 2; bases outside the gene matches: 6. DNA of the CDR3: TGTGCCAGCAGCTTGGCCTCGGGACAGGGCCCTGGAAACACCATATATTTT. It codes for CASSLASGQGPGNTIYF. Full variable domain (outside the CDR3, taken from reference TRBV5-6 and TRBJ1-3): DAGVTQSPTHLIKTRGQQVTLRCSPKSGHDTVSWYQQALGQGPQFIFQYYEEEERQRGNFPDRFSGHQFPNYSSELNVNALLLGDSALYLCASSLASGQGPGNTIYFGEGSWLTVV.

The chain carries TRBV4-2 and TRBJ2-7, with D tentatively TRBD2 (6 bases). The CDR3 is 15 residues long. Germline CDR1 LGHNA, CDR2 YNFKEQ. V was pared by 2 bases and J by 5 bases, with 16 bases between. The CDR3 region has the DNA TGTGCCAGCAGCCAATTGGATAATAGCGGCCACGAGCAGTACTTC. Translation gives CASSQLDNSGHEQYF.

J is TRBJ1-2 and V is TRBV5-5, with D unresolved. This CDR3 has 15 residues. V shed 2 bases and J shed 0 bases, with 11 bases lying between them. The V gene's germline CDR1 is SGHKS and CDR2 YYEKEE (reference sequence). CDR3 sequence reads: CASSFDGMANYGYTF. Here the CDR3 DNA reads TGTGCCAGCAGCTTTGACGGTATGGCTAACTATGGCTACACCTTC. The full variable domain, with the rest looked up from reference TRBV5-5 and TRBJ1-2, is DAGVTQSPTHLIKTRGQQVTLRCSPISGHKSVSWYQQVLGQGPQFIFQYYEKEERGRGNFPDRFSARQFPNYSSELNVNALLLGDSALYLCASSFDGMANYGYTFGSGTRLTVV.

The chain is built from TRBV12-5 and TRBJ2-1; D remains ambiguous. V lost 5 bases, J lost 8 bases, and 13 bases lay in between. Germline assignment: CDR1 LGHNT and CDR2 FRNRAP. The CDR3 extends over 13 amino acids. This CDR3 is CASGPYWADEQFF. The DNA for the CDR3 is TGTGCTAGTGGTCCATATTGGGCCGATGAGCAGTTCTTC. Variable domain in full (rest from reference TRBV12-5 and TRBJ2-1): DARVTQTPRHKVTEMGQEVTMRCQPILGHNTVFWYRQTMMQGLELLAYFRNRAPLDDSGMPKDRFSAEMPDATLATLKIQPSEPRDSAVYFCASGPYWADEQFFGPGTRLTVL.

This clone was found once. This chain uses TRBV6-1 with TRBJ1-1; TRBD1 matches 9 bases. Trimming removed 3 bases from V and 3 bases from J; junction bases left unmatched: 5. This CDR3 is built from 15 residues. Germline loops: CDR1 MNHNS, CDR2 SASEGT. The CDR3 DNA is TGTGCCAGCAGTGACACAGGGGGCATTGACACTGAAGCTTTCTTT. Protein: CASSDTGGIDTEAFF.

Turning to this clone: Other DNA sequences from this sample encode an identical CDR3 as well. The J gene is TRBJ2-1, the V gene TRBV5-1; 10 positions agree with TRBD2. The CDR3 length is 17 residues. Unmatched junction bases numbered 7, after V lost 0 bases and J lost 4 bases. Germline-derived CDR1 and CDR2 are SGHRS and YFSETQ. The DNA of the CDR3 is TGCGCCAGCAGCTTGGTCCCTAGCGGGGGTGGTTACAATGAGCAGTTCTTC. It is translated as CASSLVPSGGGYNEQFF.

The CDR3 is CASSEPYEQYF. The CDR3 nucleotides are TGTGCCAGCAGTGAGCCCTACGAGCAGTACTTC. The V gene is TRBV25-1, the J gene TRBJ2-7; the D is unclear. The CDR3 covers 11 residues. V lost 3 bases and J lost 2, with 2 bases in between. Germline CDR1 and CDR2: MGHDK and SYGVNS.

The rearrangement uses TRBV10-3 and TRBJ2-7; D ambiguous. The CDR3 runs to 12 residues. CDR1 and CDR2 (germline): ENHRY, SYGVKD. Between the trimmed V and J ends, which lost 10 bases and 3 bases, there was a span of 13 bases. CDR3 in amino acids: CATTGDFYEQYF. The CDR3 DNA sequence: TGTGCCACCACCGGAGACTTCTACGAGCAGTACTTC.

This sequence joins TRBV4-3 and TRBJ1-2; the match to TRBD1 covers 7 bases. V was pared by 2 bases and J by 5 bases, with 11 bases of the junction left unmatched. The CDR3 length is 16 residues. The germline gives CDR1 LGHNA, CDR2 YSLEER. CDR3 sequence: CASSQLFQGEEYGYTF. CDR3 in DNA: TGCGCCAGCAGCCAACTTTTTCAGGGGGAGGAATATGGCTACACCTTC.

This chain links TRBV7-9 with TRBJ2-5; 9 nucleotides line up with TRBD2. The CDR3 is made up of 15 amino acids. The germline CDR1 and CDR2 sequences are SEHNR and FQNEAQ (reference sequence). The ends lost 1 base at V and 3 bases at J; junction bases unmatched: 3. CDR3 DNA: TGTGCCAGCAGCTTAGTAGCGGGAGTCGAAGAGACCCAGTACTTC. Its protein is CASSLVAGVEETQYF.

The chain's CDR3 is CASSSASGTGGDDEQYF. In DNA, the CDR3 is TGTGCCAGCAGCTCCGCTTCTGGTACAGGGGGTGACGACGAGCAGTACTTC. This chain links TRBV21-1 with TRBJ2-7; TRBD1 was called by the table and not checked on the DNA. TRBV21-1 is listed as a pseudogene. This CDR3 comprises 17 residues.

The rearrangement joins TRBV5-1 to TRBJ2-1; TRBD2 matches 9 bases. This CDR3 contains 15 residues. The V segment lost 4 bases and the J segment 7 bases; nucleotides outside the gene matches: 9. The germline V gene has CDR1 SGHRS and CDR2 YFSETQ. The CDR3 DNA reads as TGCGCCAGCAGCCTTGCGGGGGGGCTAGTGAATGAGCAGTTCTTC. Translated, it gives CASSLAGGLVNEQFF.

The V gene is TRBV6-6, the J gene TRBJ1-6; 7 bases map to TRBD1. The CDR3 length is 14 residues. Germline V gene data show CDR1 as MNHNY and CDR2 as SVGAGI (reference sequence). The ends lost 6 bases at V and 9 bases at J; junction bases unmatched: 8. The CDR3 DNA follows: TGTGCCAGCAGCCCGGGACAGCGTCCTTCACCCCTCCACTTT. Translation: CASSPGQRPSPLHF.

The V gene is TRBV7-9, the J gene TRBJ2-4; 13 positions agree with TRBD2. Germline V lookup: CDR1 SEHNR, CDR2 FQNEAQ (reference sequence). J lost 6 bases, V lost 2 bases, and 4 bases had no gene match. This CDR3 contains 16 residues. The CDR3 bases are TGTGCCAGCAGCTTATGGGGACTAGCGGGACCAAACATTCAGTACTTC. Translating gives CASSLWGLAGPNIQYF.

This chain connects TRBV5-1 to TRBJ2-1; D is tentatively TRBD1 or TRBD2 (6 bases each). Germline V gives CDR1 SGHRS, CDR2 YFSETQ. CDR3 length equals 18 residues. The germline V and J ends were trimmed by 3 bases and 3 bases, with 22 bases remaining between them. CDR3 sequence (DNA): TGCGCCAGCAGCTCGGTCCCCTCAGGAGGGGGTGACTACAATGAGCAGTTCTTC. It is translated as CASSSVPSGGGDYNEQFF.

The chain uses TRBV11-2 and TRBJ2-7; D perhaps matches TRBD1 (5 bases). The V end was cut by 1 base, the J end by 4 bases, with 14 bases between. The germline V gene has CDR1 SGHAT and CDR2 FQNNGV. The CDR3 is made up of 15 amino acids. The CDR3 loop is CASSLGRGMRYEQYF. In DNA, the CDR3 is TGTGCCAGCAGCTTAGGTAGGGGTATGAGGTACGAGCAGTACTTC.

This chain links TRBV20-1 with TRBJ2-2; D not certain. V lost 6 bases and J lost 3, with 5 bases in between. Germline V gene sequence: CDR1 DFQATT, CDR2 SNEGSKA (reference sequence). The CDR3 loop spans 11 amino acids. The CDR3 region is CSAIHTGELFF. Written as DNA, the CDR3 is TGCAGTGCCATACACACCGGGGAGCTGTTTTTT.